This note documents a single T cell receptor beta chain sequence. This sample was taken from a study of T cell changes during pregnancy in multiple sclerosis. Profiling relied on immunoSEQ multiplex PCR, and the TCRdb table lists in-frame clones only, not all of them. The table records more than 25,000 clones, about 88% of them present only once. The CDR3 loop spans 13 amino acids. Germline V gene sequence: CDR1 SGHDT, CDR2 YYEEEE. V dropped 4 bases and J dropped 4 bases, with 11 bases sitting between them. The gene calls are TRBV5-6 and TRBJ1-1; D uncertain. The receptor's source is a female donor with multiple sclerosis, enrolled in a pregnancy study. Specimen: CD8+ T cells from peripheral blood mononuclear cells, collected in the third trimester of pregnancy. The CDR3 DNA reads TGTGCCAGCAGCCCCGGGGTGGGCACTGAAGCTTTCTTT. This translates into CASSPGVGTEAFF.